This entry concerns a single T cell receptor (beta chain). The antigen remains unidentified. MiXCR was run by TCRdb on the RACE reads, yielding one entry per CDR3 protein. The profile shows about 270,000 distinct CDR3 sequences, roughly 7.4% of them singletons. The data belong to a study of human T cells and chemical hapten exposure. About the study: Patch tests delivered 0.01% DPC to the upper back and were evaluated at 6 days.

The sample's time point: pre-sensitization, week 0. As to treatment: therapeutic diphenylcyclopropenone sensitization with weekly scalp DPC. Study-level results: No change in TCRs above 1 in 1000 frequency was produced by DPC sensitization.

Germline lookup yields CDR1 LGHNA and CDR2 YSLEER. Trimming took off 3 bases at V and 0 bases at J, with 12 bases between the two ends. The CDR3 is 16 residues long. The source is a man aged 18-30 years with alopecia areata. Some clones in this sample may be carry-over from other donors' samples. This chain uses TRBV4-3 with TRBJ2-1, with a tentative D call TRBD2 (6 bases). This specimen consisted of whole blood, obtained in connection with sensitization to the hapten diphenylcyclopropenone (DPC). The CDR3, as DNA: TGCGCCAGCAGCCATGCTGCGGGGACCTCCTACAATGAGCAGTTCTTC. The encoded protein is CASSHAAGTSYNEQFF.